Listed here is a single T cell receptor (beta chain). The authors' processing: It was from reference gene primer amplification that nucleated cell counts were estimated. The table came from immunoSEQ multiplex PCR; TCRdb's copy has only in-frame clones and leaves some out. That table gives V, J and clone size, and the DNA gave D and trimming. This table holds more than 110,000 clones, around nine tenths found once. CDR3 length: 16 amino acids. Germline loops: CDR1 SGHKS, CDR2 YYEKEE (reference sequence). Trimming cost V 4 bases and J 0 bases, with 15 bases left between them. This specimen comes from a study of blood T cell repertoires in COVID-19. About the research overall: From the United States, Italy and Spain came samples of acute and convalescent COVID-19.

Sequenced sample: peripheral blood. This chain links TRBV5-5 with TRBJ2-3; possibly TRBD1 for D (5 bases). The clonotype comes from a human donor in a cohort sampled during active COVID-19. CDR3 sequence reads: CASSLNLGVSTDTQYF. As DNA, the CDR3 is TGTGCCAGCAGCCTGAACCTAGGGGTTAGCACAGATACGCAGTATTTT.